This record covers a single T cell receptor beta chain. The antigen it recognizes is unknown. No base quality information exists; no much larger clone differs at one position. The V end loses 4 bases and the J end loses 6 bases, and a stretch of 13 bases separates them. Spanning cysteine to valine, the CDR3 consists of 13 amino acids. Of the read, only the CDR3 DNA is kept; its 39 bases are in frame from base 1. The germline V gene yields KGHSH for CDR1 and LQKENI for CDR2. This sample is drawn from a study of OX40 agonist ivuxolimab in advanced cancers. Describing the broader study: The costimulatory receptor OX40 (CD134) was targeted by ivuxolimab, a fully human IgG2 agonistic monoclonal antibody. Intravenous ivuxolimab was administered to patients every 2 weeks at six dose levels: 0.01, 0.1, 0.3, 1.5, 3 and 10 mg/kg. Among the roughly 52 dose-escalation patients, around 19 had hepatocellular carcinoma, approximately 15 melanoma, 9 renal cell carcinoma and 9 head and neck cancer. In the dose-escalation cohort, around four fifths of patients were male, and the mean age was roughly 60 years with a range of roughly 20 to 85. Patients were allowed to have had prior anti-PD-1, anti-PD-L1 or anti-CTLA-4 therapy, and approximately 40% of the dose-escalation patients had previously received checkpoint inhibitors. Partial responses occurred in three dose-escalation patients, of whom one had hepatocellular carcinoma and two had cutaneous melanoma. The point of sequencing TCRbeta in the periphery was to test whether ivuxolimab changed TCR sequence diversity and drove clonal T-cell expansion. The paper describes the monotherapy dose-escalation part (N ≈ 51 patients) of the phase I trial of ivuxolimab. Overall study outcomes, separate from this receptor: The antigen specificity of the clonally expanded peripheral T cells was not determined. Low levels of normalized T-cell clonal expansion were also seen in some patients who did not respond. In the 0.1-3.0 mg/kg groups, partial responders had among the lowest normalized peripheral clonal expansion, particularly in CD8+ T cells. After ivuxolimab, CD8+ T cells had more expanded clones than CD4+ T cells on average. At doses of 0.1 to 3.0 mg/kg, clonal expansion of both CD4+ and CD8+ T cells in blood was seen between baseline and week 6.

Genomic DNA was isolated from the sorted cells so that the TCRbeta CDR3 region could be sequenced. The immunoSEQ Assay was used for sequencing of TCRbeta CDR3 regions. The clones in this table, taken by TCRdb from immuneACCESS, are in-frame only. Not every clone is retained; where verified, under half of the shortfall comes from an unresolved V gene, and the cause of the rest is unknown. This sample comprises 65,000 to 100,000 clones, around 91% of them detected only once. Of the sample, around 0.34% falls within the top ten clones. Patients with a history of autoimmune disease or receiving systemic immunosuppression were excluded from the trial. Peripheral blood for TCR sequencing was collected from all dose cohorts at baseline, on cycle 4 day 1, and on cycle 7 day 1. Samples were obtained from an open-label, multicenter, first-in-human phase I dose-escalation trial of ivuxolimab. Adults with locally advanced or metastatic melanoma, renal cell, hepatocellular, or head and neck squamous cell carcinoma were enrolled in the trial. CD4+ and CD8+ T cells were sorted separately from peripheral blood before TCR sequencing.

Sequenced material: CD4+ or CD8+ T cells sorted from blood, taken in a trial of the OX40 agonist ivuxolimab. This receptor was identified in an adult with an advanced solid tumor such as melanoma, head and neck, liver or kidney cancer. This chain joins TRBV18 to TRBJ2-7; TRBD1 could be the D gene, as 5 bases match. CDR3 sequence: CASSRDSLREQYV. The DNA sequence follows: TGTGCCAGCTCACGAGACAGCCTGCGCGAGCAGTACGTC.